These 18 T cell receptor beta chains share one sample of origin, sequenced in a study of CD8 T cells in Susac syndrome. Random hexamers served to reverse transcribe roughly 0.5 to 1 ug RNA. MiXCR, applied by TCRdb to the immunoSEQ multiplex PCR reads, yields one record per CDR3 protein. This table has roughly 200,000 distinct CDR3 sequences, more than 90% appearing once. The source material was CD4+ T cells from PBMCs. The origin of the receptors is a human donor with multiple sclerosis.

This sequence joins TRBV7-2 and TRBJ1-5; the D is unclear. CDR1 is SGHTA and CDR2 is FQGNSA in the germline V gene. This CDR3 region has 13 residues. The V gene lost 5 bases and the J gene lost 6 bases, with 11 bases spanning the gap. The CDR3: CASSQNGVQPQHF. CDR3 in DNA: TGTGCCAGCAGCCAAAACGGGGTTCAGCCCCAGCATTTT.

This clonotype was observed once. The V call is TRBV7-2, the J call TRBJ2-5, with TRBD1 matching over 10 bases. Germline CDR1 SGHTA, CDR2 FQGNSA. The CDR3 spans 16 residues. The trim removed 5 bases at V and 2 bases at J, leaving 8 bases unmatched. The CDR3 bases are TGTGCCAGCAGCCCTCGATGGACAGGGGGGCAAGAGACCCAGTACTTC. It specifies CASSPRWTGGQETQYF.

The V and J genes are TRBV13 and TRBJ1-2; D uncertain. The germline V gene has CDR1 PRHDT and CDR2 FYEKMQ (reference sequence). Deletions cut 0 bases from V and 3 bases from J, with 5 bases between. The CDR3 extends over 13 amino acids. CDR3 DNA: TGTGCCAGCAGCTTAGGCCGGCACTATGGCTACACCTTC. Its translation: CASSLGRHYGYTF. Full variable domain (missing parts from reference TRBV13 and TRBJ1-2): AAGVIQSPRHLIKEKRETATLKCYPIPRHDTVYWYQQGPGQDPQFLISFYEKMQSDKGSIPDRFSAQQFSDYHSELNMSSLELGDSALYFCASSLGRHYGYTFGSGTRLTVV.

This chain's CDR3 is CASSWGQHYGYTF. The CDR3 DNA reads TGTGCCAGCAGTTGGGGACAGCACTATGGCTACACCTTC. The J gene is TRBJ1-2, the V gene TRBV12-3 or TRBV12-4, with TRBD1 matching 7 bases. The CDR3 has 13 amino acids. The V gene end was trimmed by 4 bases and the J gene end by 3 bases; junction bases not matched to a gene: 2.

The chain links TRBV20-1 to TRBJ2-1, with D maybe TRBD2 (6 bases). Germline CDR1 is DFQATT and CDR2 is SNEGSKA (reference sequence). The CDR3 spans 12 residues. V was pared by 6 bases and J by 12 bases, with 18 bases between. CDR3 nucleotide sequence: TGCAGTGCCGCGGTACCGGGGGTATGGCAGTTCTTC. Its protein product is CSAAVPGVWQFF.

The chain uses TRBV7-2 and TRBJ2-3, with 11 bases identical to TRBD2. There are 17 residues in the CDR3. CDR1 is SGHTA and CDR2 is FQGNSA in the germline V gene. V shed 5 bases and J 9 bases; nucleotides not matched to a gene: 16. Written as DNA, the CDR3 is TGTGCCAGCAGCACCCACGGAACTAGCGGGGGTTTTCTAACGCAGTATTTT. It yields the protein CASSTHGTSGGFLTQYF.

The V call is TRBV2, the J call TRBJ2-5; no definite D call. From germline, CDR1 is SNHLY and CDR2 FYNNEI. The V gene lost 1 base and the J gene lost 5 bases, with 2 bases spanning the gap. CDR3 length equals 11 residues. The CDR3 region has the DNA TGTGCCAGCAGTGAAGGGGAGACCCAGTACTTC. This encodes CASSEGETQYF.

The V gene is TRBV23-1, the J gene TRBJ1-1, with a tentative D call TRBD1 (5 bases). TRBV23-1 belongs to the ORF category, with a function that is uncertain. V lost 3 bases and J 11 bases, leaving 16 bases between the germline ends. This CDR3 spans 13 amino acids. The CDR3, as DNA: TGCGCCAGCAGTCACCCCCCGGGGGTCTCTGCTTTCTTT. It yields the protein CASSHPPGVSAFF.

The DNA for the CDR3 is TGTGCCTGGAGTGGCTTACTAGCGGGAAAGTACGGGGAGCTGTTTTTT. Its translation is CAWSGLLAGKYGELFF. The J gene is TRBJ2-2, the V gene TRBV30, with 10 positions matching TRBD2. The germline V gene encodes CDR1 GTSNPN and CDR2 SVGIG (reference sequence). V dropped 1 base and J dropped 7; count of bases not matched to a gene: 9. This CDR3 is 16 amino acids long.

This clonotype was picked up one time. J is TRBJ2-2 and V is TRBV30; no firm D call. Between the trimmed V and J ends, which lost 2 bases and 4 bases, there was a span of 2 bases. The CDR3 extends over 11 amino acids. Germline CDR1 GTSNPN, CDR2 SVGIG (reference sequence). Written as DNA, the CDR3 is TGTGCCTGGAGTCTCACCGGGGAGCTGTTTTTT. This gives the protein CAWSLTGELFF.

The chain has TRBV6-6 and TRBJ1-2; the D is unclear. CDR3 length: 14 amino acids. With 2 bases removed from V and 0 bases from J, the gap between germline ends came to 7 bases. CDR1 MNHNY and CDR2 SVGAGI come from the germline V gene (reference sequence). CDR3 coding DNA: TGTGCCAGCAGTTACCAGCGTCCTAACTATGGCTACACCTTC. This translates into CASSYQRPNYGYTF.

CDR3 in amino acids: CSANSGTDAYEQYF. Here the CDR3 DNA reads TGCAGTGCCAATTCCGGGACAGATGCCTACGAGCAGTACTTC. This chain uses TRBV20-1 with TRBJ2-7, with TRBD1 matching 7 bases. The V gene end was trimmed by 6 bases and the J gene end by 2 bases; junction bases not matched to a gene: 10. There are 14 residues in the CDR3. Germline assignment: CDR1 DFQATT and CDR2 SNEGSKA (reference sequence).

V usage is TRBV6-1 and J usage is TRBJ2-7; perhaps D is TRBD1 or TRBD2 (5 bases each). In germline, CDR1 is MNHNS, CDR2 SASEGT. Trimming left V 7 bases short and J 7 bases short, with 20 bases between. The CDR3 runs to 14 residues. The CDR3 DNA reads TGTGCCAGCATCAATCCCGGGACCTTTTGGGAGCAGTACTTC. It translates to CASINPGTFWEQYF.

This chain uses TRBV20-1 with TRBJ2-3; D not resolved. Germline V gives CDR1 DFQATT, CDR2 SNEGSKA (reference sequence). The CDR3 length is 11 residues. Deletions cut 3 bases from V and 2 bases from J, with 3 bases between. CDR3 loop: CSARTTDTQYF. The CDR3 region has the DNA TGCAGTGCTAGGACCACAGATACGCAGTATTTT.

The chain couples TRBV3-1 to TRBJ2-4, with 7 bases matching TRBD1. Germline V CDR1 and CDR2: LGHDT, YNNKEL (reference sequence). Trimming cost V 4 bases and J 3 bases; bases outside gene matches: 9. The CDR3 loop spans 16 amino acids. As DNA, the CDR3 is TGTGCCAGCAGCCTTCGGACAGGATTCGGCAAAAACATTCAGTACTTC. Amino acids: CASSLRTGFGKNIQYF.

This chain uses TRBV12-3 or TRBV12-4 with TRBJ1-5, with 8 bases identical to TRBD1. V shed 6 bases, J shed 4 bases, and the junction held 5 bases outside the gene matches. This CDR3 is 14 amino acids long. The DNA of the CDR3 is TGTGCCAGCAGCTCTACAGGGGGAAATCAGCCCCAGCATTTT. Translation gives CASSSTGGNQPQHF.

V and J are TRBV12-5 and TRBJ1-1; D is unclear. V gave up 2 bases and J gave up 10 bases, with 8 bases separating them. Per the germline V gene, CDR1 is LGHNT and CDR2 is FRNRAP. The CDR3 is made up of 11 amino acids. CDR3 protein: CASGLIGRAFF. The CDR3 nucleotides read TGTGCTAGTGGTTTGATAGGGAGAGCTTTCTTT.

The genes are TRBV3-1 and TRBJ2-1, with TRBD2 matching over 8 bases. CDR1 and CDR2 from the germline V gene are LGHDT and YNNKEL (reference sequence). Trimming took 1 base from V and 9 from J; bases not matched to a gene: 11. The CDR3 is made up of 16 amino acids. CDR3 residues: CASSQVLKRGSVEQFF. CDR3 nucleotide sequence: TGTGCCAGCAGCCAAGTTTTGAAGCGGGGGTCCGTTGAGCAGTTCTTC.